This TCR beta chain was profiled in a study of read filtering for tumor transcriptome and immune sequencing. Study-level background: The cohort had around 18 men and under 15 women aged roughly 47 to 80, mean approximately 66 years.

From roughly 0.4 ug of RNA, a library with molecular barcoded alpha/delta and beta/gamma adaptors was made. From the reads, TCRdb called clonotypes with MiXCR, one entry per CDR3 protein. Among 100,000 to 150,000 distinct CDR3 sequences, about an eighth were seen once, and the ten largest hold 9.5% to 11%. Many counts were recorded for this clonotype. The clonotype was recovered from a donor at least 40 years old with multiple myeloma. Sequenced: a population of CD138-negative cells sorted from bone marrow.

The CDR3 region has the DNA TGTGCCATCAGTCCCGGGACAGGTACCCGCGTCCTGACTTTC. Encoded protein: CAISPGTGTRVLTF. The chain employs TRBV10-3 and TRBJ2-6, with 8 bases aligning to TRBD1. This CDR3 has 14 residues. V dropped 5 bases and J dropped 12; count of bases not matched to a gene: 9. Germline assignment: CDR1 ENHRY and CDR2 SYGVKD.